The TCR beta chain described here comes from a study of CD8 T cells in Susac syndrome. The study, taken as a whole, reports: The study conceded that relatively few individuals underwent its TCR sequencing and HLA analysis.

The RNA, roughly 0.45 to 1 ug, was put through reverse transcription using random hexamers. immunoSEQ multiplex PCR amplified TCR beta CDR3 across 54 Vbeta, 13 Jbeta. TCRdb fed the immunoSEQ multiplex PCR reads into MiXCR, producing one record per CDR3 protein. The sample holds a few hundred thousand distinct CDR3 sequences, about 95% seen once. Points on this clonotype: Its target is not known.

The V gene's germline CDR1 is LGHNA and CDR2 YNFKEQ. V was cut by 1 base and J by 6 bases, with 9 bases left in between. The CDR3 has 13 amino acids. Control patients had untreated stable or active relapsing-remitting multiple sclerosis by revised McDonald criteria. Bulk CD8+ and CD4+ cells came from magnetic negative isolation; CD8+ TEMRA by FACS. The sample taken for sequencing was CD4+ T cells from PBMCs. The receptor was derived from a human donor with multiple sclerosis. The chain links TRBV4-2 to TRBJ1-2; unclear D gene. DNA of the CDR3: TGTGCCAGCAGCCAAGTGGAGATCCATGGCTACACCTTC. The encoded protein is CASSQVEIHGYTF.